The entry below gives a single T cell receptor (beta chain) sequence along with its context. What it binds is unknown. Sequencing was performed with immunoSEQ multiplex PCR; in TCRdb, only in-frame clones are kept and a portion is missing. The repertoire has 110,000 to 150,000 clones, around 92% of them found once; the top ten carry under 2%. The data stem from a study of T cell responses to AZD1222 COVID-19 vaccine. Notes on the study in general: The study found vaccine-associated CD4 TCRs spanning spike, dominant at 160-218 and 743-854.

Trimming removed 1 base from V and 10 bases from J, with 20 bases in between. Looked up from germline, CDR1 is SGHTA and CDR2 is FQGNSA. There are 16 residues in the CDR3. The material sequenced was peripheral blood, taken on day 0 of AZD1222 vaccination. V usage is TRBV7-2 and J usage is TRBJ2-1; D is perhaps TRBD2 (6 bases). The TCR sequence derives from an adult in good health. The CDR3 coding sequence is TGTGCCAGCAGCTTAGAACCGGGACTCAACACGGGGGAGCAGTTCTTC. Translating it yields CASSLEPGLNTGEQFF.